The rows below give T cell receptor beta chains drawn from one sample of a study of blood T cell repertoires in COVID-19. TCRdb's table, derived via immunoSEQ multiplex PCR, lists solely in-frame clones and lacks some. The table records 150,000 or so clones, approximately 87% of them present only once. What was sequenced was PBMCs or T cells enriched from blood (not recorded which). All receptors come from a woman in her forties or fifties who had recovered from COVID-19. CDR3s include the opening cysteine and the closing phenylalanine or tryptophan. A D gene is named only where the DNA matches it firmly. Size is omitted from some rows. Given values are once, few, many or a class for expanded clones.

>.|TRBJ1-1|TRBV6-6|.
CASTELAQPGTEAFF
TGTGCCAGCACCGAATTGGCACAGCCCGGCACTGAAGCTTTCTTT
>TRBD1|TRBJ1-3|TRBV6-5|once
CASEDREDTIYF
TGTGCCAGCGAAGACAGGGAAGACACCATATATTTT
>TRBD1|TRBJ1-4|TRBV9|.
CASSVGGTGRELFF
TGTGCCAGCAGCGTAGGAGGGACAGGGAGAGAACTGTTTTTT
>.|TRBJ1-2|TRBV4-2|few
CASSQVSSDGYTF
TGTGCCAGCAGCCAAGTCTCGTCGGATGGCTACACCTTC
>.|TRBJ2-1|TRBV21-1|once
CASRSPPARETHNEQFF
TGTGCCAGCAGATCCCCCCCCGCGCGGGAGACCCACAATGAGCAGTTCTTC
>.|TRBJ1-4|TRBV6-5|few
CASSRQSENEKLFF
TGTGCCAGCAGTCGACAGAGTGAGAATGAAAAACTGTTTTTT
>TRBD1|TRBJ2-1|TRBV19|.
CASGGGQGYDEQFF
TGTGCCAGTGGGGGGGGACAGGGGTACGATGAGCAGTTCTTC
>.|TRBJ2-5|TRBV19|.
CASSIDSEETQYF
TGTGCCAGTAGTATAGACAGCGAAGAGACCCAGTACTTC
>TRBD1|TRBJ1-5|TRBV15|.
CATSSTGNQPQHF
TGTGCCACCAGCTCGACAGGGAATCAGCCCCAGCATTTT
>TRBD1|TRBJ1-4|TRBV2|.
CASSDERRQGKEKLFF
TGTGCCAGCAGTGACGAACGTAGACAGGGAAAAGAAAAACTGTTTTTT
>.|TRBJ1-6|TRBV7-9|.
CASSSGRTGFSPLHF
TGTGCCAGCAGCTCGGGAAGGACGGGATTCTCTCCCCTCCACTTT
>.|TRBJ1-6|TRBV10-2|.
CASSFPGNSPLHF
TGCGCCAGCAGTTTCCCAGGGAATTCACCCCTCCACTTT
>TRBD1|TRBJ1-3|TRBV9|.
CASSVTGQPGNTIYF
TGTGCCAGCAGCGTAACGGGACAGCCTGGAAACACCATATATTTT
>.|TRBJ1-1|TRBV11-3|.
CASSGARADTEAFF
TGTGCCAGCAGCGGGGCCAGGGCGGACACTGAAGCTTTCTTT
>.|TRBJ1-3|TRBV30|.
CASFGRTGNTIYF
TGTGCCTCATTCGGGAGAACTGGAAACACCATATATTTT
>.|TRBJ1-2|TRBV30|.
CAWSSARVYGYTF
TGTGCCTGGAGTTCCGCCAGGGTCTATGGCTACACCTTC
>.|TRBJ1-5|TRBV6-6|.
CASSRTNSNQPQHF
TGTGCCAGCAGTCGGACTAATAGCAATCAGCCCCAGCATTTT